This T cell receptor (beta chain) is from a study of cytomegalovirus exposure and HLA in healthy donors. Per germline, CDR1 MGHRA and CDR2 YSYEKL. There are 15 residues in the CDR3. Trimming cost V 0 bases and J 8 bases, with 13 bases left between them. TCRdb's copy holds only in-frame clones and misses some; the assay was immunoSEQ multiplex PCR. The sample lists about 110,000 clones; approximately 85% were seen once. The rearrangement joins TRBV4-1 to TRBJ1-4, with D unclear. Sample: PBMCs. The clonotype was recovered from a woman under 30 in good health and CMV-seronegative. The CDR3 region has the DNA TGCGCCAGCAGCCAAGATGGGAGGCAATGGGAAAAACTGTTTTTT. Translating gives CASSQDGRQWEKLFF.